The 5 T cell receptor beta chains listed next were all sequenced from one sample in a study of vaccination and CD4 T cells after COVID-19. Sequencing of DNA taken from cultured CD4+ T cells relied on the Oncomine TCR Beta short-read assay. TCRdb redid the calling of the PCR reads with MiXCR, one entry per CDR3 protein. The sample lists tens of thousands of distinct CDR3 sequences, about 31% occurring once. Their specific antigens are unknown. The sample's time point: late sampling 161 to 241 days after vaccination in a few convalescent patients. The treatment was: approximately nine-day PBMC culture with coronavirus spike peptide pools or control peptides (ViraFEST assay). The sample was CD4+ T cells from blood, cultured in vitro, taken about 7 months after SARS-CoV-2 vaccination. The receptor source for this set is a human donor who had recovered from COVID-19.

V and J are TRBV6-2 or TRBV6-3 and TRBJ1-1; 8 bases fit TRBD1. Trimming cost V 5 bases and J 7 bases; bases outside gene matches: 6. This CDR3 has 13 amino acids. Germline CDR1 MNHEY, CDR2 SVGEGT. The CDR3 coding sequence is TGTGCCAGCAGTCCCAGGGGGCATTTTGAAGCTTTCTTT. Amino acid sequence: CASSPRGHFEAFF.

The chain employs TRBV21-1 and TRBJ2-7; the table's D call, TRBD2, was not checked against the DNA. TRBV21-1 is tagged as a pseudogene. CDR3 length: 12 residues. The CDR3 sequence: CASRQGLGEQYF. The CDR3 DNA reads as TGTGCCAGCAGGCAAGGGCTGGGCGAGCAGTACTTC.

The chain employs TRBV4-1 and TRBJ2-2; TRBD2 aligns across 13 bases. CDR3 length equals 19 residues. Germline V gene data show CDR1 as MGHRA and CDR2 as YSYEKL. The ends lost 0 bases at V and 3 bases at J; junction bases unmatched: 7. CDR3 coding DNA: TGCGCCAGCAGCCAAGAACGACTAGCGGGGGGTAAACACACCGGGGAGCTGTTTTTT. It translates to CASSQERLAGGKHTGELFF.

A few counts support this clonotype. The rearrangement links TRBV7-9 to TRBJ1-5; a possible D gene is TRBD1 (6 bases). In germline, CDR1 is SEHNR, CDR2 FQNEAQ (reference sequence). V was trimmed by 8 bases and J by 11 bases, leaving 22 bases between them. The CDR3 contains 14 residues. CDR3 nucleotide sequence: TGTGCCAGCGGCGACGACAGTCGTGGACAGTCCCAGCATTTT. Amino acid sequence: CASGDDSRGQSQHF.

The chain uses TRBV5-4 and TRBJ2-5; 8 bases align to TRBD2. This CDR3 is 15 amino acids long. J lost 2 bases, V lost 4 bases, and 7 bases had no gene match. Germline assignment: CDR1 SGHNT and CDR2 YYREEE (reference sequence). The CDR3 DNA reads as TGTGCCAGCAGCGCCGCGGGGGGAAGACAAGAGACCCAGTACTTC. Protein product: CASSAAGGRQETQYF.